A single T cell receptor beta chain is shown here with its context. This sample was taken from a study of blood T cell repertoires in COVID-19. The overall study: Acute and convalescent COVID-19 samples came from the United States, Italy and Spain. T cells, B-cell-depleted T cells, or PBMCs supplied cDNA or gDNA.

V trimming: 4 bases; J trimming: 7 bases; junction bases outside the gene matches: 9. CDR1 and CDR2 from the germline V gene are SGHDT and YYEEEE. The CDR3 covers 16 residues. Per the original methods: Counts of nucleated cells, estimated from reference gene primer amplification, were obtained. The protocol was immunoSEQ multiplex PCR, while the TCRdb copy is restricted to in-frame clones and leaves out a portion. V, J and clone size derive from that table, while D and trimming were established from the DNA sequence. The sample has roughly 410,000 clones, over 75% seen once. Seattle's cohort entered during active infection and was followed longitudinally.

The receptor's source is a woman aged 60-75 years with COVID-19, enrolled during active disease. Sequencing was done on a sample of peripheral blood. The rearrangement joins TRBV5-6 to TRBJ1-4; 11 bases are a match to TRBD1. CDR3 nucleotide sequence: TGTGCCAGCAGCGGCGGGACAGGGGGGACCGGTGAAAAACTGTTTTTT. Amino acid sequence: CASSGGTGGTGEKLFF.